This T cell receptor (beta chain) appears in the sequencing data of a study of T cell repertoires and HLA-DP antigens. Study overall: CD4+ T cells were cocultured with HeLa cells expressing HLA-DP.

On this clone itself: What it recognizes is unknown.

CDR3 length: 17 residues. Trimming took 3 bases from V and 0 from J; bases not matched to a gene: 1. CDR1 and CDR2 from the germline V gene are SGHNT and YYREEE (reference sequence). Primers targeted 54 TRBV and 13 TRBJ segments. Libraries were prepared by immunoSEQ multiplex PCR; TCRdb keeps only in-frame clonotypes and omits some of them. The sample has almost 90,000 clones, roughly 86% seen once. The sample comprised CD4+ T cells from PBMCs. The chain is built from TRBV5-4 and TRBJ2-1, with 15 bases fitting TRBD2. The receptor comes from a man aged 45-60 years in good health and CMV-seronegative. The CDR3 region is CASSSGLAGGSYNEQFF. CDR3 bases: TGTGCCAGCAGCTCGGGACTAGCGGGAGGCTCCTACAATGAGCAGTTCTTC.